These T cell receptor beta chains were read from a single sample in a study of T-cell memory formation after mild COVID-19. TCRdb passed the 5' RACE reads through MiXCR, listing each CDR3 protein once. There are roughly 320,000 distinct CDR3 sequences in the sample; around 28% occur only once, and approximately 13% lies in the top ten. Sample: PBMCs or a T cell subset sorted from them (not recorded which). The receptor source for this set is an adult woman who had mild COVID-19 (a few samples of this study predate the infection). Cell type and time point are not known. Both conserved end residues are part of each CDR3. D genes are given only for firm matches. Not every row has a clone size; where given, it reads once, few, many or a size class.

d_call: .
v_call: TRBV2
j_call: TRBJ1-4
clone_size: few
cdr3_aa: CASKDHLGTLREKLFF
cdr3_nt: TGTGCCAGCAAAGACCACCTAGGGACTCTACGAGAAAAACTGTTTTTT

d_call: TRBD2
v_call: TRBV28
j_call: TRBJ2-1
clone_size: .
cdr3_aa: CASSFVAGGYNEQFF
cdr3_nt: TGTGCCAGCAGTTTTGTCGCGGGAGGGTACAATGAGCAGTTCTTC

d_call: .
v_call: TRBV20-1
j_call: TRBJ2-5
clone_size: few
cdr3_aa: CSARDYDETQYF
cdr3_nt: TGCAGTGCTAGGGACTACGATGAGACCCAGTACTTC

d_call: .
v_call: TRBV6-2/TRBV6-3
j_call: TRBJ2-3
clone_size: few
cdr3_aa: CASSYPEWGTEGTDTQYF
cdr3_nt: TGTGCCAGCAGTTACCCAGAATGGGGCACCGAGGGCACAGATACGCAGTATTTT

d_call: .
v_call: TRBV20-1
j_call: TRBJ2-5
clone_size: few
cdr3_aa: CSVRPAGKGETQYF
cdr3_nt: TGCAGTGTCAGACCCGCGGGGAAGGGAGAGACCCAGTACTTC

d_call: .
v_call: TRBV7-9
j_call: TRBJ2-4
clone_size: .
cdr3_aa: CASIQSPGEDIQYF
cdr3_nt: TGTGCCAGCATCCAGTCCCCAGGGGAGGACATTCAGTACTTC

d_call: TRBD1
v_call: TRBV15
j_call: TRBJ2-5
clone_size: few
cdr3_aa: CATSRGRTGMETQYF
cdr3_nt: TGTGCCACCAGCAGAGGTAGGACAGGGATGGAGACCCAGTACTTC

d_call: .
v_call: TRBV7-9
j_call: TRBJ2-1
clone_size: many
cdr3_aa: CASSPGQHNEQFF
cdr3_nt: TGTGCCAGCAGCCCTGGACAGCACAATGAGCAGTTCTTC

d_call: .
v_call: TRBV30
j_call: TRBJ2-1
clone_size: few
cdr3_aa: CAWSVRADEQFF
cdr3_nt: TGTGCCTGGAGTGTACGGGCGGATGAGCAGTTCTTC

d_call: TRBD2
v_call: TRBV20-1
j_call: TRBJ2-7
clone_size: .
cdr3_aa: CSARGPGTHRTSGGYEQYF
cdr3_nt: TGCAGTGCTAGAGGGCCCGGGACCCATCGGACTAGCGGGGGTTACGAGCAGTACTTC

d_call: TRBD2
v_call: TRBV20-1
j_call: TRBJ2-7
clone_size: .
cdr3_aa: CSAILAGGSYEQYF
cdr3_nt: TGCAGTGCTATACTAGCGGGCGGGTCCTACGAGCAGTACTTC

d_call: .
v_call: TRBV29-1
j_call: TRBJ2-1
clone_size: few
cdr3_aa: CSVEFPGTYNEQFF
cdr3_nt: TGCAGCGTTGAATTTCCAGGGACATACAATGAGCAGTTCTTC

d_call: TRBD1
v_call: TRBV4-1
j_call: TRBJ2-1
clone_size: .
cdr3_aa: CASSQETGPYNEQFF
cdr3_nt: TGCGCCAGCAGCCAGGAGACAGGGCCCTACAATGAGCAGTTCTTC

d_call: TRBD1
v_call: TRBV4-2
j_call: TRBJ2-7
clone_size: .
cdr3_aa: CASSQGDRGYYEQYF
cdr3_nt: TGTGCCAGCAGCCAAGGGGACAGGGGTTACTACGAGCAGTACTTC

d_call: TRBD2
v_call: TRBV4-1
j_call: TRBJ2-5
clone_size: .
cdr3_aa: CASSQDKASGGGGETQYF
cdr3_nt: TGCGCCAGCAGCCAAGATAAGGCTAGCGGGGGAGGGGGAGAGACCCAGTACTTC

d_call: TRBD2
v_call: TRBV20-1
j_call: TRBJ2-3
clone_size: few
cdr3_aa: CSARASSLADTDTQYF
cdr3_nt: TGCAGTGCTAGAGCCTCTTCGCTAGCGGACACAGATACGCAGTATTTT

d_call: TRBD2
v_call: TRBV12-3/TRBV12-4
j_call: TRBJ2-1
clone_size: .
cdr3_aa: CASSQLAGGNVQFF
cdr3_nt: TGTGCCAGCAGTCAACTAGCGGGGGGTAATGTGCAGTTCTTC

d_call: TRBD2
v_call: TRBV4-2
j_call: TRBJ2-7
clone_size: .
cdr3_aa: CASSQEDGGSGEQYF
cdr3_nt: TGTGCCAGCAGCCAAGAAGACGGGGGGTCCGGGGAGCAGTACTTC

d_call: TRBD2
v_call: TRBV7-8
j_call: TRBJ2-2
clone_size: few
cdr3_aa: CASSLARLAGRTGELFF
cdr3_nt: TGTGCCAGCAGCTTAGCGCGACTAGCGGGAAGGACCGGGGAGCTGTTTTTT

d_call: .
v_call: TRBV5-6
j_call: TRBJ1-6
clone_size: .
cdr3_aa: CASSSAVGGSPLHF
cdr3_nt: TGTGCCAGCAGCTCGGCCGTCGGGGGTTCACCCCTCCACTTT

d_call: .
v_call: TRBV6-5
j_call: TRBJ1-1
clone_size: .
cdr3_aa: CASILDRTGENTEAFF
cdr3_nt: .

d_call: .
v_call: TRBV9
j_call: TRBJ1-2
clone_size: .
cdr3_aa: CASSAAGYWQEGSYGYTF
cdr3_nt: TGTGCCAGCAGCGCTGCGGGGTACTGGCAGGAGGGCTCCTATGGCTACACCTTC

d_call: TRBD2
v_call: TRBV5-1
j_call: TRBJ2-2
clone_size: .
cdr3_aa: CASSLLRLAEYGELFF
cdr3_nt: TGCGCCAGCAGCTTGTTGAGACTAGCGGAGTACGGGGAGCTGTTTTTT

d_call: .
v_call: TRBV12-3/TRBV12-4
j_call: TRBJ2-7
clone_size: .
cdr3_aa: CASSQPTEPYEQYF
cdr3_nt: TGTGCCAGCAGTCAACCCACAGAACCCTACGAGCAGTACTTC

d_call: .
v_call: TRBV18
j_call: TRBJ2-3
clone_size: .
cdr3_aa: CASSSTRVDTQYF
cdr3_nt: TGTGCCAGCTCCTCCACAAGAGTAGATACGCAGTATTTT

d_call: .
v_call: TRBV30
j_call: TRBJ2-6
clone_size: few
cdr3_aa: CAWIGPGANVLTF
cdr3_nt: TGTGCCTGGATTGGCCCTGGGGCCAACGTCCTGACTTTC

d_call: .
v_call: TRBV21-1
j_call: TRBJ2-7
clone_size: .
cdr3_aa: CASSKPGCEQYF
cdr3_nt: TGTGCCAGCAGCAAACCCGGGTGCGAGCAGTACTTC

d_call: .
v_call: TRBV30
j_call: TRBJ2-5
clone_size: .
cdr3_aa: CAWSRTVQETQYF
cdr3_nt: TGTGCCTGGAGTAGGACAGTTCAAGAGACCCAGTACTTC

d_call: .
v_call: TRBV4-1
j_call: TRBJ2-5
clone_size: .
cdr3_aa: CASSQGQGNWETQYF
cdr3_nt: TGCGCCAGCAGCCAAGGCCAGGGGAATTGGGAGACCCAGTACTTC

d_call: TRBD2
v_call: TRBV10-3
j_call: TRBJ2-3
clone_size: few
cdr3_aa: CAISRTSGVSTDTQYF
cdr3_nt: TGTGCCATCAGTAGGACTAGCGGGGTAAGCACAGATACGCAGTATTTT

d_call: TRBD1
v_call: TRBV5-1
j_call: TRBJ2-2
clone_size: .
cdr3_aa: CASSQMGQANTGELFF
cdr3_nt: TGCGCCAGCAGCCAAATGGGACAGGCGAACACCGGGGAGCTGTTTTTT

d_call: TRBD2
v_call: TRBV9
j_call: TRBJ2-7
clone_size: .
cdr3_aa: CASSPPPGLAREQYF
cdr3_nt: TGTGCCAGCAGCCCCCCCCCGGGACTAGCGAGGGAGCAGTACTTC

d_call: TRBD2
v_call: TRBV10-3
j_call: TRBJ2-1
clone_size: few
cdr3_aa: CAISSGTSGYNEQFF
cdr3_nt: TGTGCCATCAGCTCCGGGACTAGCGGCTACAATGAGCAGTTCTTC

d_call: .
v_call: TRBV29-1
j_call: TRBJ2-7
clone_size: .
cdr3_aa: CSVAPRVAEQYF
cdr3_nt: TGCAGCGTGGCCCCCAGGGTGGCGGAGCAGTACTTC

d_call: TRBD1
v_call: TRBV6-4
j_call: TRBJ1-1
clone_size: few
cdr3_aa: CASRRTGPPRANTEAFF
cdr3_nt: TGTGCCAGCAGAAGGACAGGTCCTCCCAGGGCAAACACTGAAGCTTTCTTT

d_call: .
v_call: TRBV4-3
j_call: TRBJ2-7
clone_size: .
cdr3_aa: CASSRTPGSYEQYF
cdr3_nt: TGCGCCAGCAGCCGAACGCCAGGGTCCTACGAGCAGTACTTC

d_call: .
v_call: TRBV21-1
j_call: TRBJ1-6
clone_size: .
cdr3_aa: CASSKSFSPLHF
cdr3_nt: TGTGCCAGCAGCAAAAGTTTTTCACCCCTCCACTTT

d_call: TRBD2
v_call: TRBV9
j_call: TRBJ2-3
clone_size: few
cdr3_aa: CASSAPPGTSGAPLDF
cdr3_nt: TGTGCCAGCAGCGCTCCCCCCGGGACTAGCGGGGCCCCCCTGGATTTT

d_call: .
v_call: TRBV6-5
j_call: TRBJ2-5
clone_size: few
cdr3_aa: CASSFTRYQETQYF
cdr3_nt: TGTGCCAGCTCGTTTACGAGGTACCAAGAGACCCAGTACTTC

d_call: .
v_call: TRBV6-4
j_call: TRBJ2-3
clone_size: .
cdr3_aa: CASSEPGTDTQYF
cdr3_nt: TGTGCCAGCAGTGAACCGGGAACAGATACGCAGTATTTT

d_call: TRBD1
v_call: TRBV3-1
j_call: TRBJ2-3
clone_size: .
cdr3_aa: CASSYRGRADTQYF
cdr3_nt: TGTGCCAGCAGCTACAGGGGGCGCGCAGATACGCAGTATTTT

d_call: .
v_call: TRBV7-8
j_call: TRBJ2-5
clone_size: few
cdr3_aa: CASSLERGFQETQYF
cdr3_nt: TGTGCCAGCAGCTTAGAGAGGGGGTTTCAAGAGACCCAGTACTTC

d_call: .
v_call: TRBV4-3
j_call: TRBJ2-1
clone_size: .
cdr3_aa: CASSHPLRSREQFF
cdr3_nt: TGCGCCAGCAGCCATCCACTGCGGAGCCGGGAGCAGTTCTTC

d_call: TRBD2
v_call: TRBV20-1
j_call: TRBJ2-7
clone_size: .
cdr3_aa: CSARDPRGGEYEQYF
cdr3_nt: TGCAGTGCTAGAGATCCACGGGGAGGGGAATACGAGCAGTACTTC

d_call: TRBD2
v_call: TRBV20-1
j_call: TRBJ2-1
clone_size: few
cdr3_aa: CSAPGEGSYNEQFF
cdr3_nt: TGCAGTGCCCCGGGGGAGGGGTCCTACAATGAGCAGTTCTTC

d_call: .
v_call: TRBV2
j_call: TRBJ1-2
clone_size: .
cdr3_aa: CASSEGVHTF
cdr3_nt: TGTGCCAGCAGTGAAGGGGTCCACACCTTC

d_call: .
v_call: TRBV7-9
j_call: TRBJ2-3
clone_size: few
cdr3_aa: CASTIVGASHTQYF
cdr3_nt: TGTGCCAGCACCATAGTCGGGGCCTCGCATACGCAGTATTTT

d_call: .
v_call: TRBV5-1
j_call: TRBJ2-5
clone_size: once
cdr3_aa: CASSDVASTSLQETQYF
cdr3_nt: TGCGCCAGCAGCGATGTCGCATCGACTAGTCTACAAGAGACCCAGTACTTC

d_call: .
v_call: TRBV7-3
j_call: TRBJ2-6
clone_size: few
cdr3_aa: CASSSSLGRAGANVLTF
cdr3_nt: TGTGCCAGCAGCTCCTCCCTCGGCAGGGCAGGGGCCAACGTCCTGACTTTC

d_call: .
v_call: TRBV7-2
j_call: TRBJ2-1
clone_size: .
cdr3_aa: CASSLSGGGHNEQFF
cdr3_nt: TGTGCCAGCAGCTTATCCGGAGGGGGCCACAATGAGCAGTTCTTC

d_call: TRBD1
v_call: TRBV6-7
j_call: TRBJ2-7
clone_size: .
cdr3_aa: CASSLRTGVPLEQYF
cdr3_nt: TGTGCCAGCAGCTTAAGGACAGGGGTACCTCTCGAGCAGTACTTC

d_call: TRBD1
v_call: TRBV7-9
j_call: TRBJ1-1
clone_size: few
cdr3_aa: CASSYYRGDTEAFF
cdr3_nt: TGTGCCAGCAGCTACTACAGGGGCGACACTGAAGCTTTCTTT